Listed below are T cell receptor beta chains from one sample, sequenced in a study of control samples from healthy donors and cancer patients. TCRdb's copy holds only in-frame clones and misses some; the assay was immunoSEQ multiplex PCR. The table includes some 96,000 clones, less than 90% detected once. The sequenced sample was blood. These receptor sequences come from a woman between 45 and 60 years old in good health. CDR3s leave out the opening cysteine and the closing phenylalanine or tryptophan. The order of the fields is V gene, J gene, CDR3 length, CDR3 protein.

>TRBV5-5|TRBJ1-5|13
ASSLGLNSNQPQH
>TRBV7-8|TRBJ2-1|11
ASSTKRQAGWF
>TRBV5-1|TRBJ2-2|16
ASSSAGTSGGNTGELF
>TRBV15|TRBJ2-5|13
ATSRVGTGGRTQY
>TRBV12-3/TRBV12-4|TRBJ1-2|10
ASSLGRNGYT
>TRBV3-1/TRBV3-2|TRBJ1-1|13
ASSPRGQKVTEAF
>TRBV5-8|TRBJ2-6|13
ASIRSNSGANVLT
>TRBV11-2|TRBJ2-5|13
ASSLNRGTAETQY
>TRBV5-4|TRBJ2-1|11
ASSNDQGNEQF
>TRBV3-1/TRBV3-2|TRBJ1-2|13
ASSQLVTDNYGYT
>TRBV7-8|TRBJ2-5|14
ASSFRGRQIQETQY
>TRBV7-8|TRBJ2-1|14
ASSPDDRGSYNEQF
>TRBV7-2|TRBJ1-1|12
ASSFAVMNTEAF
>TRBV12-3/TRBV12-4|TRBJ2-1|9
ASSTGPRKF
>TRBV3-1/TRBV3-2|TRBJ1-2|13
ASSLRQGERRGYI
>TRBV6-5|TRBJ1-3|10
ASRTLGNTIY
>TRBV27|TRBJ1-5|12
ASSSVRGNQPQH
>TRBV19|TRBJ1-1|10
ASTVGEYEAF
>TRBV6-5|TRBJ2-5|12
ASSYSGGKETQY
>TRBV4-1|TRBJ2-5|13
ASRVRDRGGETQY
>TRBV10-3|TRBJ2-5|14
AISESGLAGQETQY
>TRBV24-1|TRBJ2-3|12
ATSGQGKTDTQY
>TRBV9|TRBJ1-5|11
ASSASGGQPQH
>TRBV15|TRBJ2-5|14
ATLPGTSGAQETQY
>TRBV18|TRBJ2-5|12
ASSPRQTQETQY
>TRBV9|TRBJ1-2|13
ASSPADRFNGGYT
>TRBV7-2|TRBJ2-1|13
ASSSGQGMYNEQF
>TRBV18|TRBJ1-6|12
ASSTQGANSPLH